These 30 T cell receptor beta chains came from one sample sequenced in a study of CD8+ T cells in alopecia areata. Following extraction, RNA underwent reverse transcription to cDNA, which served as the sequencing template. TCRdb keeps only in-frame clones here, not all; method: immunoSEQ multiplex PCR. The table shows 150,000 to 200,000 clones, with 60% occurring only once. Sample treatment: oral pan-JAK inhibitor, 5-10 mg twice daily. Here the sequenced sample was CD4+ T cells sorted from blood, taken at week 24, from a patient treated with tofacitinib. The receptor source for this set is a human donor with alopecia areata.

The chain combines TRBV9 with TRBJ2-5; tentative D call: TRBD1 (5 bases). CDR3 length: 15 amino acids. Trimming took 0 bases from V and 5 from J, leaving 14 bases between them. Per the germline V gene, CDR1 is SGDLS and CDR2 is YYNGEE. The CDR3 here is CASSVAVQGGETQYF. CDR3 nucleotides: TGTGCCAGCAGCGTAGCGGTCCAGGGTGGGGAGACCCAGTACTTC.

This clone occurred a few times. One end of the junction fails to match germline, which may point to a read error. The chain combines TRBV30 with TRBJ1-2; D remains unclear. Germline CDR1 reads GTSNPN; CDR2 reads SVGIG (reference sequence). The CDR3 loop spans 11 amino acids. DNA of the CDR3: TGTGCCTGGAGTGTACAATCTCGGTTGGCTTTC. This encodes CAWSVQSRLAF.

The rearrangement uses TRBV30 and TRBJ2-6, with a weak D call TRBD1 (5 bases). The CDR3 runs 18 residues. CDR1 and CDR2 (germline): GTSNPN, SVGIG (reference sequence). Trimming pared 4 bases from V and 0 bases from J, leaving 19 bases between. The CDR3 region has the DNA TGTGCCTGGAAGGGGCTAGGTTTTGGGCTCTCTGGGGCCAACGTCCTGACTTTC. Amino acids: CAWKGLGFGLSGANVLTF.

V is TRBV4-1 and J is TRBJ2-7; weak D call: TRBD1 (5 bases). Per the germline V gene, CDR1 is MGHRA and CDR2 is YSYEKL. The CDR3 is made up of 12 amino acids. V dropped 3 bases and J dropped 7 bases, with 10 bases sitting between them. CDR3 nucleotides: TGCGCCAGCAGCCATCCGAAGGGGGAGCAGTACTTC. Protein product: CASSHPKGEQYF.

The genes are TRBV29-1 and TRBJ1-2, with a tentative D call TRBD1 (6 bases). From germline, CDR1 is SQVTM and CDR2 ANQGSEA. CDR3 size: 12 residues. V lost 6 bases and J 8 bases, leaving 16 bases between the germline ends. CDR3 residues: CSVSGESEGYTF. CDR3 nucleotides: TGCAGCGTCTCAGGGGAGAGTGAGGGCTACACCTTC.

The chain has TRBV4-2 and TRBJ2-1; the D gene could be TRBD1 or TRBD2 (6 bases each). CDR1 and CDR2 from the germline V gene are LGHNA and YNFKEQ. CDR3 length equals 15 residues. The V end lost 4 bases, the J end lost 9 bases, and 19 bases lay between the germline ends. CDR3 sequence: CASSPSTGGPGEQFF. The CDR3 DNA follows: TGTGCCAGCAGCCCCTCTACCGGGGGCCCCGGTGAGCAGTTCTTC.

This clone has a handful of counts. Different DNA sequences within this sample yield the same CDR3. This chain joins TRBV29-1 and TRBJ2-5, with a tentative D call TRBD1 (6 bases). The germline V and J ends were trimmed by 3 bases and 0 bases, with 8 bases remaining between them. The CDR3 consists of 13 residues. Germline CDR1 is SQVTM and CDR2 is ANQGSEA. The CDR3 here is CSVDRGNQETQYF. The CDR3 DNA sequence: TGCAGCGTTGACAGGGGAAACCAAGAGACCCAGTACTTC.

V is TRBV29-1 and J is TRBJ1-2; D is perhaps TRBD1 (6 bases). V dropped 7 bases and J dropped 7 bases, with 19 bases sitting between them. Germline assignment: CDR1 SQVTM and CDR2 ANQGSEA. The CDR3 extends over 13 amino acids. The CDR3 is CSALTRGSTGYTF. In DNA form, the CDR3 reads TGCAGCGCCCTAACCAGGGGATCCACTGGCTACACCTTC.

This chain links TRBV29-1 with TRBJ1-5; D gene unclear. Deletions cut 4 bases from V and 5 bases from J, with 6 bases between. Germline V CDR1 and CDR2: SQVTM, ANQGSEA. CDR3 length equals 11 residues. In DNA, the CDR3 is TGCAGCGTTGGGGATTATCAGCCCCAGCATTTT. It codes for CSVGDYQPQHF.

The chain employs TRBV7-6 and TRBJ2-3; D is unclear. Per germline, CDR1 SGHVS and CDR2 FNYEAQ. The CDR3 covers 13 residues. V lost 3 bases, J lost 6 bases, and 10 bases lay in between. CDR3 sequence reads: CASSFRLEDTQYF. The CDR3 DNA reads TGTGCCAGCAGCTTTAGACTGGAGGATACGCAGTATTTT.

This clone is a singleton in its sample. This chain connects TRBV29-1 to TRBJ1-1, with D possibly being TRBD1 (5 bases). This CDR3 comprises 14 residues. Germline CDR1 and CDR2: SQVTM and ANQGSEA. Trimming took 7 bases from V and 2 from J, leaving 17 bases between them. In DNA form, the CDR3 reads TGCAGCGGTCAGGGCATCCCCCCTAACACTGAAGCTTTCTTT. It yields the protein CSGQGIPPNTEAFF.

This clone was detected only a few times. The chain carries TRBV2 and TRBJ2-5; D gene uncertain. This CDR3 contains 12 residues. Germline values: CDR1 SNHLY, CDR2 FYNNEI. V shed 3 bases and J shed 6 bases, with 8 bases lying between them. The chain's CDR3 is CASSEGRKTQYF. The CDR3 DNA follows: TGTGCCAGCAGTGAGGGAAGGAAGACCCAGTACTTC.

The CDR3 sequence is CASSEVKGHDTGELFF. The CDR3 nucleotides are TGTGCCAGCAGTGAAGTGAAGGGGCATGACACCGGGGAGCTGTTTTTT. The rearrangement uses TRBV25-1 and TRBJ2-2; tentative D call: TRBD1 (5 bases). Trimming shortened V by 2 bases and J by 3 bases, and 13 bases separated the two germline ends. The CDR3 covers 16 residues. Germline CDR1 reads MGHDK; CDR2 reads SYGVNS.

This chain joins TRBV4-3 and TRBJ1-1; TRBD1 might be the D (5 bases). The CDR3 is 14 amino acids. The germline CDR1 and CDR2 sequences are LGHNA and YSLEER. V was cut by 3 bases and J by 6 bases, with 14 bases left in between. In DNA, the CDR3 is TGCGCCAGCAGCCAGACGGCAGGGTCGGCTGAAGCTTTCTTT. Protein sequence: CASSQTAGSAEAFF.

The sample holds a few counts of this clone. DNA for the CDR3: TGTGCCAGCGGCGGGGACCCTCATATGAACACTGAAGCTTTCTTT. Its translation: CASGGDPHMNTEAFF. The chain has TRBV7-3 and TRBJ1-1, with D possibly matching TRBD1 (5 bases). Germline V lookup: CDR1 SGHTA, CDR2 FQGTGA. CDR3 length: 15 residues. V lost 8 bases, J lost 0 bases, and 16 bases lay in between.

This clone has more than one count but fewer than ten. The chain carries TRBV10-3 and TRBJ2-3, with 9 nucleotides matching TRBD2. Looked up from germline, CDR1 is ENHRY and CDR2 is SYGVKD. The CDR3 extends over 12 amino acids. V trimming: 7 bases; J trimming: 5 bases; junction bases outside the gene matches: 1. DNA of the CDR3: TGTGCCATCACAGCGGGGGGAGATACGCAGTATTTT. Amino acids: CAITAGGDTQYF.

This clone was counted only a few times. The sample contains more than one DNA sequence encoding this CDR3. The V and J genes are TRBV29-1 and TRBJ2-6; no clear D gene. The V gene lost 1 base and the J gene lost 2 bases, with 3 bases spanning the gap. The CDR3 has 13 residues. Germline values: CDR1 SQVTM, CDR2 ANQGSEA. CDR3: CSVEGAGANVLTF. As DNA, the CDR3 is TGCAGCGTTGAAGGGGCTGGGGCCAACGTCCTGACTTTC. The full variable domain, rest sourced from reference TRBV29-1 and TRBJ2-6, is SAVISQKPSRDICQRGTSLTIQCQVDSQVTMMFWYRQQPGQSLTLIATANQGSEATYESGFVIDKFPISRPNLTFSTLTVSNMSPEDSSIYLCSVEGAGANVLTFGAGSRLTVL.

The V and J genes are TRBV29-1 and TRBJ2-5, with D perhaps TRBD1 or TRBD2 (5 bases each). Germline assignment: CDR1 SQVTM and CDR2 ANQGSEA. There are 11 residues in the CDR3. Between the trimmed V and J ends, which lost 7 bases and 2 bases, there was a span of 8 bases. For the CDR3, the DNA is TGCAGCGGGGGGATACAAGAGACCCAGTACTTC. Its translation: CSGGIQETQYF. The complete variable domain, with remaining parts taken from reference TRBV29-1 and TRBJ2-5, reads SAVISQKPSRDICQRGTSLTIQCQVDSQVTMMFWYRQQPGQSLTLIATANQGSEATYESGFVIDKFPISRPNLTFSTLTVSNMSPEDSSIYLCSGGIQETQYFGPGTRLLVL.

V gene TRBV4-1 combines with J gene TRBJ2-3; D is possibly TRBD2 (5 bases). With 1 base removed from V and 0 bases from J, the gap between germline ends came to 11 bases. Germline V gene lookup returns CDR1 MGHRA and CDR2 YSYEKL. The CDR3 extends over 16 amino acids. The CDR3 region has the DNA TGCGCCAGCAGCCAAGTCACGCCTAGCAGCACAGATACGCAGTATTTT. Amino acids: CASSQVTPSSTDTQYF.

J is TRBJ2-5 and V is TRBV25-1; no definite D call. The CDR3 sequence is 11 residues long. Germline CDR1 reads MGHDK; CDR2 reads SYGVNS. V was trimmed by 6 bases and J by 0 bases, leaving 2 bases between them. The DNA of the CDR3 is TGTGCCAGCAGACACCAAGAGACCCAGTACTTC. It translates to CASRHQETQYF. The full variable domain, completed using reference TRBV25-1 and TRBJ2-5, is EADIYQTPRYLVIGTGKKITLECSQTMGHDKMYWYQQDPGMELHLIHYSYGVNSTEKGDLSSESTVSRIRTEHFPLTLESARPSHTSQYLCASRHQETQYFGPGTRLLVL.

The gene calls are TRBV5-6 and TRBJ2-7; D might be TRBD1 (5 bases). Germline CDR1 and CDR2: SGHDT and YYEEEE. V was clipped by 7 bases and J by 1 base, with 15 bases between them. This CDR3 region has 14 residues. CDR3 in DNA: TGTGCCAGCGCTGTGGGGCAGGGATCCTACGAGCAGTACTTC. It yields the protein CASAVGQGSYEQYF.

This rearrangement joins TRBV14 to TRBJ2-3; 9 nucleotides agree with TRBD1. CDR3 length: 15 residues. Germline CDR1 reads SGHDN; CDR2 reads FVKESK. Germline trimming cut 3 bases from V and 11 bases from J; bases unmatched to any gene: 12. CDR3 residues: CASSHSYKQGARQYF. DNA for the CDR3: TGTGCCAGCAGCCACTCCTACAAACAGGGGGCCAGGCAGTATTTT.

The rearrangement links TRBV2 to TRBJ1-2, with D unresolved. Per the germline V gene, CDR1 is SNHLY and CDR2 is FYNNEI. Between the trimmed V and J ends, which lost 1 base and 6 bases, there was a span of 9 bases. The CDR3 is 13 residues long. DNA of the CDR3: TGTGCCAGCAGTGAAGGAGTACTTCATGGCTACACCTTC. It yields the protein CASSEGVLHGYTF.

This chain uses TRBV27 with TRBJ2-3; 7 nucleotides line up with TRBD2. The junction had 11 bases not matched to a gene; V was cut back by 10 bases and J by 1 base. The germline V gene has CDR1 MNHEY and CDR2 SMNVEV (reference sequence). The length of the CDR3 is 15 residues. CDR3 bases: TGTGCCACCCGAAGCGGGGTCAAAGGCACAGATACGCAGTATTTT. It translates to CATRSGVKGTDTQYF.

This clone was seen only once. Additional DNA sequences in this sample encode the identical CDR3. The V and J genes are TRBV30 and TRBJ1-6; TRBD1 agrees at 8 bases. J lost 7 bases, V lost 5 bases, and 4 bases had no gene match. Germline loops: CDR1 GTSNPN, CDR2 SVGIG (reference sequence). This CDR3 region has 13 residues. Here the CDR3 reads CAWGTGPNSPLHF. CDR3 DNA: TGTGCCTGGGGGACAGGACCAAATTCACCCCTCCACTTT. The whole variable domain, remainder taken from reference TRBV30 and TRBJ1-6, is SQTIHQWPATLVQPVGSPLSLECTVEGTSNPNLYWYRQAAGRGLQLLFYSVGIGQISSEVPQNLSASRPQDRQFILSSKKLLLSDSGFYLCAWGTGPNSPLHFGNGTRLTVT.

The chain joins TRBV10-3 to TRBJ2-7, with D uncertain. The CDR3 has 11 residues. CDR1 is ENHRY, CDR2 SYGVKD, per germline. Trimming pared 0 bases from V and 6 bases from J, leaving 3 bases between. Here the CDR3 reads CAISESREQYF. The CDR3 DNA reads as TGTGCCATCAGTGAGTCTCGCGAGCAGTACTTC.

This clone was counted only a few times. One junction end does not reproduce the germline sequence, and a read error may be involved. The chain couples TRBV29-1 to TRBJ2-1; TRBD2 matches 10 bases. Germline V gives CDR1 SQVTM, CDR2 ANQGSEA. The CDR3 sequence is 14 residues long. CDR3 amino acids: CSVEAGGLINEQFF. CDR3 DNA sequence: TGCAGCGTCGAAGCGGGGGGGCTCATCAATGAGCAGTTCTTC.

The J gene is TRBJ2-7, the V gene TRBV29-1; no firm D call. Germline V CDR1 and CDR2: SQVTM, ANQGSEA. Trimming took off 7 bases at V and 1 base at J, with 11 bases between the two ends. This CDR3 contains 12 residues. For the CDR3, the DNA is TGCAGCGCCTTGTCCGGGTCCTACGAGCAGTACTTC. Encoded protein: CSALSGSYEQYF.

This rearrangement joins TRBV5-6 to TRBJ1-5; D remains unclear. CDR1 and CDR2 (germline): SGHDT, YYEEEE. The V end was cut by 0 bases, the J end by 4 bases, with 8 bases between. This CDR3 spans 14 amino acids. The CDR3 bases are TGTGCCAGCAGCTTGGGACGGATAAATCAGCCCCAGCATTTT. It yields the protein CASSLGRINQPQHF.

The genes are TRBV27 and TRBJ2-1; either TRBD1 or TRBD2 may fit D (6 bases each). The V and J ends lost 0 bases and 4 bases respectively, with 10 bases between them. The CDR3 length is 15 residues. The germline CDR1 and CDR2 sequences are MNHEY and SMNVEV (reference sequence). The CDR3 nucleotides read TGTGCCAGCAGTTTATCGCGAGGGGGGTACAATGAGCAGTTCTTC. As protein: CASSLSRGGYNEQFF.